A selection of T cell receptor beta chains follows, all from one sample in a study of T-cell memory formation after mild COVID-19. One entry per CDR3 protein results from TCRdb running MiXCR on the 5' RACE reads. The table shows hundreds of thousands of distinct CDR3 sequences, with over 15% occurring only once. Sequencing used PBMCs or a T cell subset sorted from them (not recorded which). The receptor source for this set is an adult woman who had mild COVID-19 (a few samples of this study predate the infection). Cell type and time point are not known. Each CDR3 is given with its conserved first and last residue. D genes are given only for firm matches. Size tells how often a clone was seen (once, few, many) or the class of an expanded clone, and some rows leave it out.

>TRBJ1-6|.|few|TRBV3-1
CASSRRGQNSPLHF
TGTGCCAGCAGTCGGCGGGGCCAAAATTCACCCCTCCACTTT
>TRBJ2-7|TRBD1|few|TRBV7-9
CASSFNRGNEQYF
TGTGCCAGCAGCTTCAACAGGGGCAACGAGCAGTACTTC
>TRBJ2-3|.|.|TRBV6-1
CASRRTSTDTQYF
TGTGCCAGCAGACGGACTAGCACAGATACGCAGTATTTT
>TRBJ2-3|.|.|TRBV6-1
CASSGLSMGTDTQYF
TGTGCCAGCAGTGGCCTATCAATGGGGACAGATACGCAGTATTTT
>TRBJ2-2|.|few|TRBV11-3
CASSLGYREYITGELFF
TGTGCCAGCAGCTTGGGTTACCGGGAGTATATCACCGGGGAGCTGTTTTTT
>TRBJ1-2|TRBD1|few|TRBV15
CATSRDINSGQGIYTF
TGTGCCACCAGCAGAGATATTAATTCGGGACAGGGGATTTACACCTTC
>TRBJ2-7|.|.|TRBV7-9
CASSLASPRTYEQYF
TGTGCCAGCAGCTTAGCCTCCCCTCGGACGTACGAGCAGTACTTC
>TRBJ1-4|TRBD1|.|TRBV7-2
CASSLDSGQLNEKLFF
TGTGCCAGCAGCTTAGATTCGGGACAGTTAAATGAAAAACTGTTTTTT
>TRBJ2-1|TRBD2|.|TRBV15
CATSGLAGGNNEQFF
TGTGCCACCAGTGGGCTAGCGGGGGGTAACAATGAGCAGTTCTTC
>TRBJ1-1|.|many|TRBV18
CASSSNRDTEAFF
TGTGCCAGCTCATCCAACAGGGACACTGAAGCTTTCTTT